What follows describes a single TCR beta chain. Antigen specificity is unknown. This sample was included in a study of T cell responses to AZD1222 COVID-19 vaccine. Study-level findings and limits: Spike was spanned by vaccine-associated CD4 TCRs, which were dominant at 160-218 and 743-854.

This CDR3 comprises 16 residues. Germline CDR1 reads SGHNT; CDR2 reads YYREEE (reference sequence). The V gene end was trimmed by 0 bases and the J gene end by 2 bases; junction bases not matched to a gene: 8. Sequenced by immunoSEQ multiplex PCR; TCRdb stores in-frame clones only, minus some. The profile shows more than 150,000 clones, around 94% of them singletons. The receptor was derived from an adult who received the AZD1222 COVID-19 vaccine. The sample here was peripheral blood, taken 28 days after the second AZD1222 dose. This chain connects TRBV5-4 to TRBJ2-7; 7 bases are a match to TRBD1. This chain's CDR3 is CASSLGGFTGAYEQYF. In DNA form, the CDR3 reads TGTGCCAGCAGCTTGGGGGGGTTTACAGGGGCCTACGAGCAGTACTTC.